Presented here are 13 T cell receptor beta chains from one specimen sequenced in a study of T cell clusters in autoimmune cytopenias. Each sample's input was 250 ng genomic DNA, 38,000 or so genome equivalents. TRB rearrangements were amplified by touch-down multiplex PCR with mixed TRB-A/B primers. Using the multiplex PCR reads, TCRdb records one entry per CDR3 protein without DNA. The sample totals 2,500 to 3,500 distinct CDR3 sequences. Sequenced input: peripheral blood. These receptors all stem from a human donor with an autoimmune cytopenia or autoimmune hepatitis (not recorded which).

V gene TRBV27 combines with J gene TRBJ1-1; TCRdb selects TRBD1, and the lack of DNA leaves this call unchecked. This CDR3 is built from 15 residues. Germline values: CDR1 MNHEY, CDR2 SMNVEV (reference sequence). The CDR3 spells CASSSNRVGNTEAFF.

CDR3: CASSPDRERYIQYF. The chain combines TRBV12-3 or TRBV12-4 with TRBJ2-4; TCRdb reports TRBD1, a call that lacks DNA to check it against. There are 14 residues in the CDR3.

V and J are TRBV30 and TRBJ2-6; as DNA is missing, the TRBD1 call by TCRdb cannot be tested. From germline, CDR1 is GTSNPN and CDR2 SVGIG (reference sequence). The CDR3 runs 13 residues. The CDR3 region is CAWDRAGANVLTF.

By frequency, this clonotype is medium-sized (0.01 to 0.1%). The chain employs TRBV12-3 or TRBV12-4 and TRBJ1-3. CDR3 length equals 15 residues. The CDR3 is CASSFSALSGNTIYF.

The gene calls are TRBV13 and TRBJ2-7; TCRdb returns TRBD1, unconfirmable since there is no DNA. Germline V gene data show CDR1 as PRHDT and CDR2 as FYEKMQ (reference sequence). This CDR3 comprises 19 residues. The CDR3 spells CASSLTLTGGSRMLDEQYF. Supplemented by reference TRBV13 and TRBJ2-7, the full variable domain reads AAGVIQSPRHLIKEKRETATLKCYPIPRHDTVYWYQQGPGQDPQFLISFYEKMQSDKGSIPDRFSAQQFSDYHSELNMSSLELGDSALYFCASSLTLTGGSRMLDEQYFGPGTRLTVT.

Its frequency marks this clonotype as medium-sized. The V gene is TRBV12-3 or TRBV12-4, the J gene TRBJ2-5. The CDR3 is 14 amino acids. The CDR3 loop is CASRLRPNQETQYF.

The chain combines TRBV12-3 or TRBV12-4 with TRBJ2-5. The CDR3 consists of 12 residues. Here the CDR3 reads CASSDNRGTQYF.

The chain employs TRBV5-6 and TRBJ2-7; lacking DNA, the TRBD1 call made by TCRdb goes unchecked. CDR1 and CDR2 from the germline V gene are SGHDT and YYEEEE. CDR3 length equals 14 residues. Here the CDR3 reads CASSGRTGTYEQYF.

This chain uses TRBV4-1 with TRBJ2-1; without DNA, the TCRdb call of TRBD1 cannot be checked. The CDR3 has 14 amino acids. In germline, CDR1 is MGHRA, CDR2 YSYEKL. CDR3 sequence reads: CASSQRVGGNEQFF.

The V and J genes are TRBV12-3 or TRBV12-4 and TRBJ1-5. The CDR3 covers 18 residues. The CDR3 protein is CASSLGVPVGYSNQPQHF.

The CDR3 reads CASSLSGAHYGYTF. The J gene is TRBJ1-2, the V gene TRBV27; TCRdb selects TRBD1, and the lack of DNA leaves this call unchecked. The germline V gene has CDR1 MNHEY and CDR2 SMNVEV (reference sequence). This CDR3 has 14 amino acids.

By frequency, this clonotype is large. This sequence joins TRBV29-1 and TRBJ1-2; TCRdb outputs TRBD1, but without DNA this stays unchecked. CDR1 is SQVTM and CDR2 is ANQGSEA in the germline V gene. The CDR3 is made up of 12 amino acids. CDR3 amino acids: CSVEQGRGGYTF.

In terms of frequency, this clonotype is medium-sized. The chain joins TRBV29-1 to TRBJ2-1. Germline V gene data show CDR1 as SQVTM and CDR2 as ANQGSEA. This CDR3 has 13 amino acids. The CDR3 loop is CSVGWSSYNEQFF.